Listed below are T cell receptor beta chains from one sample, sequenced in a study of cytomegalovirus exposure and HLA in healthy donors. This table comes from immunoSEQ multiplex PCR, and its TCRdb copy is limited to in-frame clones, with some not included. The sample records more than 150,000 clones, about 85% being singletons. Source material: PBMCs. Receptors were obtained from a man aged 45-60 years in good health and CMV-seropositive. Each CDR3 is given without its conserved first and last residue. Each record gives: J gene, V gene, CDR3 protein.

TRBJ2-7,TRBV11-2,ASSPGGGGGYEQY
TRBJ1-5,TRBV28,ASSRQNNQPQH
TRBJ2-2,TRBV30,AWDFSGELF
TRBJ1-6,TRBV9,ASSVGGQWNSPLH
TRBJ1-1,TRBV30,AWEGPTGKNTEAF
TRBJ2-3,TRBV7-8,ASSLGRDTQY
TRBJ2-7,TRBV6-1,ASSDGPDYEQY
TRBJ2-5,TRBV9,ASSPRGGQETQY
TRBJ2-3,TRBV7-2,ASRYITDTQY
TRBJ2-3,TRBV6-4,ASRRQHETDTQY
TRBJ2-1,TRBV6-1,ASSVQYNEQF
TRBJ2-6,TRBV30,AWSVRGRGPDNANVLT
TRBJ1-2,TRBV18,ASSPPAGDYGYT
TRBJ2-1,TRBV7-9,ASSGSGRAFYEQF
TRBJ2-3,TRBV7-3,ASSFRRGPSTDTQY
TRBJ2-1,TRBV5-6,ASSWDLSSYNEQF
TRBJ2-7,TRBV6-1,ATSSTGGFEQY
TRBJ2-4,TRBV5-4,ASSFKSSGDIQY
TRBJ1-1,TRBV19,ASSISGVGEAF
TRBJ1-6,TRBV11-2,ASSSRGDSPLH
TRBJ2-2,TRBV4-2,ASSPESREELF
TRBJ2-7,TRBV5-4,ASSLSSSGSYEQY
TRBJ2-3,TRBV19,ASSSQGQASTDTQY
TRBJ2-5,TRBV28,ASSPSTGALGGQY
TRBJ1-5,TRBV18,ASSPRQGNQPQH
TRBJ2-6,TRBV19,ASTMGGAGANVLT
TRBJ2-7,TRBV5-4,ASSLGGGGNYYEQY
TRBJ1-1,TRBV14,ASSQETVGKAF
TRBJ2-5,TRBV18,ASSPPGLREETQY
TRBJ2-7,TRBV11-2,ASSLAGGRRSYEQY
TRBJ1-2,TRBV27,ASSKGTTGGYT
TRBJ2-5,TRBV2,ASSRTSGGYETQY